These 26 T cell receptor beta chains were all obtained from the same sample, sequenced in a study of T-cell reconstitution after alpha-beta-depleted transplantation in children. Using unique molecular identifiers, the investigators prepared the TCRbeta library. In TCRdb, the PCR reads were re-called with MiXCR into one record per CDR3 protein. Altogether a few hundred thousand distinct CDR3 sequences are present, 9.7% being singletons, with the ten largest covering over 4.5%. Specimen: PBMCs from the stem cell graft donor, collected from the stem cell graft. The receptor source for this set is a human donor who donated a stem cell graft to a child with SCID.

The sample holds many counts of this clonotype. This chain links TRBV7-2 with TRBJ1-6, with D unclear. The germline V and J ends were trimmed by 3 bases and 5 bases, with 11 bases remaining between them. This CDR3 has 15 amino acids. The V gene's germline CDR1 is SGHTA and CDR2 FQGNSA. The CDR3 DNA sequence: TGTGCCAGCAGCTTGCCGGGAGGGAATAATTCACCCCTCCACTTT. Amino acids: CASSLPGGNNSPLHF.

Turning to this clonotype: This clone may be a read error of a much larger clone one base away. The CDR3 coding sequence is TGTGCCAGCAGCTTACAGTCAGGCCCCTATGGCTACCCCTTC. Its translation: CASSLQSGPYGYPF. This chain uses TRBV11-2 with TRBJ1-2; D unresolved. The CDR3 spans 14 residues. Germline CDR1 SGHAT, CDR2 FQNNGV. The complete variable domain, with remaining parts taken from reference TRBV11-2 and TRBJ1-2, reads EAGVAQSPRYKIIEKRQSVAFWCNPISGHATLYWYQQILGQGPKLLIQFQNNGVVDDSQLPKDRFSAERLKGVDSTLKIQPAKLEDSAVYLCASSLQSGPYGYPFGSGTRLTVV.

This chain uses TRBV5-6 with TRBJ1-1; the D is unclear. The CDR3 length is 14 residues. Germline V gene data show CDR1 as SGHDT and CDR2 as YYEEEE. V was cut by 7 bases and J by 4 bases, with 17 bases left in between. The DNA for the CDR3 is TGTGCCAGCGGATGGGGATCCGGAGTCACTGAAGCTTTCTTT. This encodes CASGWGSGVTEAFF.

At least ten counts were recorded for this clonotype. This chain links TRBV4-1 with TRBJ1-2; TRBD1 matches 11 bases. The CDR3 covers 16 residues. Per the germline V gene, CDR1 is MGHRA and CDR2 is YSYEKL. The V segment lost 5 bases and the J segment 0 bases; nucleotides outside the gene matches: 5. The CDR3 region has the DNA TGCGCCAGCAGCTCGGGACAGGGGGTTGCTAACTATGGCTACACCTTC. Its protein is CASSSGQGVANYGYTF.

This clonotype appeared many times. The J gene is TRBJ2-7, the V gene TRBV29-1; TRBD1 aligns across 8 bases. The germline V gene encodes CDR1 SQVTM and CDR2 ANQGSEA. This CDR3 spans 13 amino acids. Trimming at V came to 6 bases and at J to 1 base, leaving 5 bases not matched to a gene. The CDR3 is CSVFGQGSYEQYF. CDR3 nucleotide sequence: TGCAGCGTCTTTGGACAGGGATCCTACGAGCAGTACTTC.

In the case of this clonotype: With a much larger clone just one base away, this may be a read error. The V call is TRBV20-1, the J call TRBJ2-1; unclear D gene. Germline V gene lookup returns CDR1 DFQATT and CDR2 SNEGSKA (reference sequence). CDR3 size: 17 residues. CDR3 region: CSARPAQAFVPYSEQFF. The CDR3 nucleotides read TGCAGTGCTAGACCGGCTCAGGCCTTCGTCCCCTACAGTGAGCAGTTCTTC.

This clonotype has ten or more counts. The chain has TRBV12-3 or TRBV12-4 and TRBJ1-5; no clear D gene. This CDR3 is built from 13 residues. V shed 3 bases and J shed 4 bases, with 7 bases lying between them. The CDR3 is CASSFGKNQPQHF. DNA for the CDR3: TGTGCCAGCAGTTTTGGGAAAAATCAGCCCCAGCATTTT.

In this sample, this clonotype turned up once. The gene calls are TRBV20-1 and TRBJ1-2; possible D gene TRBD1, 6 bases. The CDR3 loop spans 15 amino acids. With 5 bases removed from V and 4 bases from J, the gap between germline ends came to 20 bases. Germline V lookup: CDR1 DFQATT, CDR2 SNEGSKA (reference sequence). CDR3 bases: TGCAGTGCTCACGACCAGGGGACGAGGAGCTATGGCTACACCTTC. Its protein product is CSAHDQGTRSYGYTF.

The V gene is TRBV7-9, the J gene TRBJ2-2, with D uncertain. Trimming removed 6 bases from V and 1 base from J, with 15 bases in between. The germline V gene encodes CDR1 SEHNR and CDR2 FQNEAQ (reference sequence). This CDR3 region has 16 residues. The CDR3 region has the DNA TGTGCCAGCAGTCATGCCCGGGCCGGGAACACCGGGGAGCTGTTTTTT. It codes for CASSHARAGNTGELFF.

This clonotype has ten or more counts. V gene TRBV5-1 combines with J gene TRBJ1-1; 8 bases fit TRBD1. V lost 0 bases and J lost 2; bases outside the gene matches: 6. The CDR3 runs 16 residues. Per the germline V gene, CDR1 is SGHRS and CDR2 is YFSETQ. The CDR3 sequence is CASSLGGDRYNTEAFF. The CDR3 nucleotides are TGCGCCAGCAGCTTGGGGGGGGACAGGTACAACACTGAAGCTTTCTTT.

This clonotype was counted ten times or more. This chain connects TRBV7-9 to TRBJ2-3, with TRBD1 identical over 8 bases. The length of the CDR3 is 15 residues. The V gene's germline CDR1 is SEHNR and CDR2 FQNEAQ (reference sequence). The V gene end was trimmed by 3 bases and the J gene end by 3 bases; junction bases not matched to a gene: 5. The CDR3 sequence: CASSFRGQATDTQYF. The CDR3 nucleotides are TGTGCCAGCAGCTTTCGGGGACAGGCGACAGATACGCAGTATTTT.

The chain couples TRBV20-1 to TRBJ2-1; perhaps D is TRBD1 or TRBD2 (5 bases each). Per the germline V gene, CDR1 is DFQATT and CDR2 is SNEGSKA (reference sequence). The CDR3 loop spans 17 amino acids. V was pared by 3 bases and J by 0 bases, with 18 bases between. CDR3 sequence: CSASPTNPGSSYNEQFF. CDR3 DNA: TGCAGTGCTAGCCCCACTAATCCAGGGAGCTCCTACAATGAGCAGTTCTTC.

There are many counts of this clonotype. CDR3 bases: TGCGCCAGCAGCCCAATTCTGACAGGGGGCGGCTACACCTTC. Translated, it gives CASSPILTGGGYTF. This chain connects TRBV5-1 to TRBJ1-2; TRBD1 matches at 10 bases. This CDR3 is built from 14 residues. Germline V CDR1 and CDR2: SGHRS, YFSETQ. The ends lost 4 bases at V and 8 bases at J; junction bases unmatched: 8.

This clonotype was picked up many times. This sequence joins TRBV15 and TRBJ1-1; 8 nucleotides line up with TRBD1. CDR1 is LNHNV, CDR2 YYDKDF, per germline (reference sequence). Germline trimming cut 3 bases from V and 5 bases from J; bases unmatched to any gene: 5. The CDR3 consists of 14 residues. The DNA for the CDR3 is TGTGCCACCAGCAGTGGACAGGGTGGGACTGAAGCTTTCTTT. The encoded protein is CATSSGQGGTEAFF.

At least ten counts were recorded for this clonotype. The rearrangement joins TRBV10-3 to TRBJ2-3; D tentatively reads TRBD1 or TRBD2 (5 bases each). CDR1 ENHRY and CDR2 SYGVKD come from the germline V gene. Between the trimmed V and J ends, which lost 7 bases and 2 bases, there was a span of 22 bases. This CDR3 is built from 17 residues. CDR3 DNA sequence: TGTGCCATCAAGCGTGGCCGTGGGGGTGGGCACACAGATACGCAGTATTTT. This sequence encodes CAIKRGRGGGHTDTQYF.

This clonotype was observed many times. The chain combines TRBV18 with TRBJ1-1, with 7 bases fitting TRBD1. V shed 3 bases, J shed 8 bases, and the junction held 9 bases outside the gene matches. The CDR3 is 14 residues long. Germline V gives CDR1 KGHSH, CDR2 LQKENI. As DNA, the CDR3 is TGTGCCAGCTCACCTGACAGGGAAACGATCGAAGCTTTCTTT. Its translation: CASSPDRETIEAFF.

This clonotype showed up many times. The J gene is TRBJ2-5, the V gene TRBV10-3; the D is unclear. The CDR3 length is 11 residues. The V end lost 8 bases, the J end lost 2 bases, and 6 bases lay between the germline ends. Per the germline V gene, CDR1 is ENHRY and CDR2 is SYGVKD. The CDR3 bases are TGTGCCATCGGAAATCAAGAGACCCAGTACTTC. It yields the protein CAIGNQETQYF.

This clonotype was counted at least ten times. The V gene is TRBV5-1, the J gene TRBJ2-5; D remains ambiguous. V was cut by 1 base and J by 5 bases, with 9 bases left in between. Germline V gene data show CDR1 as SGHRS and CDR2 as YFSETQ. The CDR3 covers 13 residues. The CDR3 loop reads CASSLLIAETQYF. The CDR3 DNA follows: TGCGCCAGCAGCTTGCTTATTGCGGAGACCCAGTACTTC.

This clonotype was found many times. The CDR3 DNA sequence: TGTGCCAGCAGCTTTAGCGGTAACGAGCAGTACTTC. Protein: CASSFSGNEQYF. This rearrangement joins TRBV7-2 to TRBJ2-7; TRBD2 might be the D (6 bases). The germline V gene has CDR1 SGHTA and CDR2 FQGNSA. This CDR3 is built from 12 residues. V was shortened by 3 bases and J by 5 bases, with 8 bases between the two germline ends. Full variable domain (missing parts from reference TRBV7-2 and TRBJ2-7): GAGVSQSPSNKVTEKGKDVELRCDPISGHTALYWYRQSLGQGLEFLIYFQGNSAPDKSGLPSDRFSAERTGGSVSTLTIQRTQQEDSAVYLCASSFSGNEQYFGPGTRLTVT.

The chain carries TRBV4-2 and TRBJ2-1; D is unclear. V gave up 0 bases and J gave up 0 bases, with 9 bases separating them. The CDR3 is made up of 16 amino acids. Germline V CDR1 and CDR2: LGHNA, YNFKEQ. The CDR3 bases are TGTGCCAGCAGCCAAGAGGAGACGAGCTCCTACAATGAGCAGTTCTTC. It specifies CASSQEETSSYNEQFF.

This clonotype was seen ten or more times. The V gene is TRBV20-1, the J gene TRBJ1-3; 8 positions agree with TRBD1. CDR3 length: 13 residues. V lost 6 bases to trimming and J lost 5 bases; unmatched junction nucleotides: 6. The germline gives CDR1 DFQATT, CDR2 SNEGSKA (reference sequence). This chain's CDR3 is CSAQQGGRNTIYF. The DNA for the CDR3 is TGCAGTGCCCAACAGGGGGGTCGAAACACCATATATTTT.

This clonotype was observed many times. The gene calls are TRBV6-2 or TRBV6-3 and TRBJ1-4, with D possibly being TRBD1 (6 bases). The CDR3 has 15 residues. V was trimmed by 2 bases and J by 3 bases, leaving 10 bases between them. Germline CDR1 reads MNHEY; CDR2 reads SVGEGT. The CDR3 DNA reads TGTGCCAGCAGTTACCGGACAGACCCTAATGAAAAACTGTTTTTT. As protein: CASSYRTDPNEKLFF.

This clonotype was seen repeatedly, ten times or more. CDR3 residues: CASSPPASGGTDTQYF. CDR3 DNA: TGTGCCAGCAGCCCTCCCGCTAGCGGGGGAACAGATACGCAGTATTTT. The chain is built from TRBV28 and TRBJ2-3; 10 positions match TRBD2. The CDR3 spans 16 residues. V was clipped by 6 bases and J by 3 bases; unmatched bases: 9. The germline CDR1 and CDR2 sequences are MDHEN and SYDVKM.

The chain uses TRBV25-1 and TRBJ2-4; TRBD2 matches at 9 bases. The germline gives CDR1 MGHDK, CDR2 SYGVNS. Trimming cost V 2 bases and J 0 bases; bases outside gene matches: 8. The CDR3 loop spans 18 amino acids. CDR3 sequence reads: CASSEMLAGLLAKNIQYF. In DNA, the CDR3 is TGTGCCAGCAGTGAAATGCTAGCGGGACTTTTAGCCAAAAACATTCAGTACTTC.

Many counts were recorded for this clonotype. This chain joins TRBV27 and TRBJ1-1; tentative D call: TRBD1 (6 bases). From germline, CDR1 is MNHEY and CDR2 SMNVEV (reference sequence). The ends were cut back, 5 bases at V and 7 bases at J, with 23 bases in the middle. The CDR3 runs to 16 residues. The CDR3 DNA is TGTGCCAGCAGTCCCCGCCCAGGGGACGTTTCCGGTGAAGCTTTCTTT. This sequence encodes CASSPRPGDVSGEAFF.

In its sample, this clonotype was seen many times. The chain is built from TRBV6-5 and TRBJ1-1; perhaps TRBD1 as D (5 bases). V was trimmed by 8 bases and J by 4 bases, leaving 23 bases between them. This CDR3 comprises 16 residues. Germline assignment: CDR1 MNHEY and CDR2 SVGAGI. Here the CDR3 DNA reads TGTGCCAGCCAAACCCGCGGGAGCGGGACTCTCACTGAAGCTTTCTTT. Translation: CASQTRGSGTLTEAFF.